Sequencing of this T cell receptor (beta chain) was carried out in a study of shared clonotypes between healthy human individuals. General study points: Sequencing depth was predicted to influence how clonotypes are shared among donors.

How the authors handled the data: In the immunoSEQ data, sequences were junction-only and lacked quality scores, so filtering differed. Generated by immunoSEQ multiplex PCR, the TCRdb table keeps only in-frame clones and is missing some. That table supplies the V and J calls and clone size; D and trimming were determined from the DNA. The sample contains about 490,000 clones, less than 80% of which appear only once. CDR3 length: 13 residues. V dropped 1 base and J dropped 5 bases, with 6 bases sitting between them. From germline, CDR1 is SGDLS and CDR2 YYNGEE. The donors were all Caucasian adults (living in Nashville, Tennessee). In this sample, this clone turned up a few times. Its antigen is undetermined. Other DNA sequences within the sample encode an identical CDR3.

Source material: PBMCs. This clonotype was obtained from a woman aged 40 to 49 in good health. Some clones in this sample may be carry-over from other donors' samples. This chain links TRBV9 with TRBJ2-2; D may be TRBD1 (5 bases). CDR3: CASSVRGTGELFF. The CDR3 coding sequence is TGTGCCAGCAGCGTAAGGGGAACCGGGGAGCTGTTTTTT. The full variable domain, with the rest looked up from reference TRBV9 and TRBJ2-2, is DSGVTQTPKHLITATGQRVTLRCSPRSGDLSVYWYQQSLDQGLQFLIQYYNGEERAKGNILERFSAQQFPDLHSELNLSSLELGDSALYFCASSVRGTGELFFGEGSRLTVL.